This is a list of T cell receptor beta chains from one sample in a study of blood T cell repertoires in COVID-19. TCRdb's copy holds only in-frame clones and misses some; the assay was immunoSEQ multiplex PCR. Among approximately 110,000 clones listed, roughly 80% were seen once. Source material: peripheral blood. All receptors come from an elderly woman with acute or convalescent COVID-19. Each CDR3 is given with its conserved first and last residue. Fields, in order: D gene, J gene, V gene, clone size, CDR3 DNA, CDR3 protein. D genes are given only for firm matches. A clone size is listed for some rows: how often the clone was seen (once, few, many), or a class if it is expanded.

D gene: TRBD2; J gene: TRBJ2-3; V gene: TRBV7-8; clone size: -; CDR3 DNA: TGTGCCAGCAGCCACCGGACTAGCGGGAGGAAAGATACGCAGTATTTT; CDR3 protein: CASSHRTSGRKDTQYF
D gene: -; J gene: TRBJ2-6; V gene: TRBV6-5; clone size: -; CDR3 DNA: TGTGCCAGCAGATTATCTGGGGCCAACGTCCTGACTTTC; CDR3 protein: CASRLSGANVLTF
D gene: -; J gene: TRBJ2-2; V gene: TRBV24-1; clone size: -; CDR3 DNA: TGTGCCACCAGTGGGATAACAGGGAACACCGGGGAGCTGTTTTTT; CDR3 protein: CATSGITGNTGELFF
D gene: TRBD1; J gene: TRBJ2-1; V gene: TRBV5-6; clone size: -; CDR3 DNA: TGTGCCAGCAGTCGTACAGGGGTCCCCTACAATGAGCAGTTCTTC; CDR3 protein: CASSRTGVPYNEQFF
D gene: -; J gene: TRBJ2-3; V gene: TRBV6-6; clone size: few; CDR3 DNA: TGTGCCAGCAAATGGGCTACAGGGATGGCGGATACGCAGTATTTT; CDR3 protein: CASKWATGMADTQYF
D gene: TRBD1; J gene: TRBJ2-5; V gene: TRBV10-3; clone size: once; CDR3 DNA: TGTGCCATCAGTGACCTTCAGGGGGTCGATGAGACCCAGTACTTC; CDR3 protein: CAISDLQGVDETQYF
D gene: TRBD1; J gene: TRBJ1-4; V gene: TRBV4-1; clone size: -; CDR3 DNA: TGCGCCAGCAGCCAGGGACAGAGTGCAACTAATGAAAAACTGTTTTTT; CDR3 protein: CASSQGQSATNEKLFF
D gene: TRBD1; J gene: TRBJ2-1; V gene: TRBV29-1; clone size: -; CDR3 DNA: TGCAGCGTCTTGGACAGGGGGATCTACAATGAGCAGTTCTTC; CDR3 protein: CSVLDRGIYNEQFF
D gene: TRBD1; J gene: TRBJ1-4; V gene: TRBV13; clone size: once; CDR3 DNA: TGTGCCAGCAGCACTGGACAGGGGAATGAAAAACTGTTTTTT; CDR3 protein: CASSTGQGNEKLFF
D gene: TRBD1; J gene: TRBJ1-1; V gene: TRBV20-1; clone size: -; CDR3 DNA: TGCAGTGCTAGTGAGGGGGCGTTGAGTGCTTTCTTT; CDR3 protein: CSASEGALSAFF
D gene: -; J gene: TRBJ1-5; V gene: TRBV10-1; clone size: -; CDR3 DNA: TGCGCCGGCCAGGGTCGGAATCAGCCCCAGCATTTT; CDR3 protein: CAGQGRNQPQHF
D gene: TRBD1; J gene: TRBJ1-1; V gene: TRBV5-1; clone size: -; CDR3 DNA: TGCGCCAGCAGTTACGACAGGGTGTCGAACACTGAAGCTTTCTTT; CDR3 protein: CASSYDRVSNTEAFF
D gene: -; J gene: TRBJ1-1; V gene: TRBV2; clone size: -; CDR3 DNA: TGTGCCAGCAGTGAACAACAGAGGAACACTGAAGCTTTCTTT; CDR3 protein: CASSEQQRNTEAFF